This entry lists 27 T cell receptor beta chains sequenced from one sample in a study of glioma-infiltrating T cells after dendritic cell vaccination. Assay: immunoSEQ multiplex PCR; the TCRdb copy retains only in-frame clones and omits some. The sample contains tens of thousands of clones, roughly 82% of which appear only once. The sequencing used blood, collected before dendritic cell vaccination. The source of these receptors is a human donor with glioblastoma.

This clone was seen a few times. The chain has TRBV6-6 and TRBJ2-7; the match to TRBD1 covers 7 bases. Germline V lookup: CDR1 MNHNY, CDR2 SVGAGI (reference sequence). V lost 5 bases and J lost 3; bases outside the gene matches: 1. This CDR3 has 12 residues. CDR3 residues: CASSGDSYEQYF. The CDR3 region has the DNA TGTGCCAGCAGTGGGGACAGCTACGAGCAGTACTTC.

This chain joins TRBV2 and TRBJ1-5; D is perhaps TRBD1 (6 bases). Per the germline V gene, CDR1 is SNHLY and CDR2 is FYNNEI. The CDR3 is 15 amino acids. Trimming removed 8 bases from V and 0 bases from J, with 14 bases in between. CDR3 bases: TGTGCCAGCCGGGGGGGCAGTATTAGCAATCAGCCCCAGCATTTT. Its translation is CASRGGSISNQPQHF.

CDR3 protein: CASRYQSRSPLHF. The CDR3 nucleotides are TGTGCCAGCCGATACCAGTCTAGATCACCCCTCCACTTT. V is TRBV19 and J is TRBJ1-6; D remains ambiguous. V dropped 9 bases and J dropped 10 bases, with 16 bases sitting between them. The CDR3 loop spans 13 amino acids. The germline V gene encodes CDR1 LNHDA and CDR2 SQIVND (reference sequence).

The V call is TRBV5-1, the J call TRBJ1-1; 8 nucleotides line up with TRBD1. With 0 bases clipped from V and 4 bases from J, the junction kept 2 bases outside the gene matches. There are 14 residues in the CDR3. The germline V gene encodes CDR1 SGHRS and CDR2 YFSETQ. CDR3: CASSLGTGSTEAFF. As DNA, the CDR3 is TGCGCCAGCAGCTTGGGGACAGGGAGCACTGAAGCTTTCTTT.

The chain combines TRBV5-1 with TRBJ2-6; D unclear. CDR1 and CDR2 from the germline V gene are SGHRS and YFSETQ. There are 15 residues in the CDR3. V lost 5 bases and J 0 bases, leaving 9 bases between the germline ends. The CDR3 loop is CASSNDTSGANVLTF. Here the CDR3 DNA reads TGCGCCAGCAGTAATGACACCTCTGGGGCCAACGTCCTGACTTTC.

The chain joins TRBV19 to TRBJ2-6; 8 nucleotides line up with TRBD1. The germline V gene encodes CDR1 LNHDA and CDR2 SQIVND (reference sequence). The CDR3 spans 17 residues. Trimming at V came to 5 bases and at J to 0 bases, leaving 6 bases not matched to a gene. The CDR3 sequence: CASSVPGTGSGANVLTF. The CDR3 region has the DNA TGTGCCAGTAGTGTCCCTGGGACAGGCTCTGGGGCCAACGTCCTGACTTTC.

V and J are TRBV13 and TRBJ2-7, with a tentative D call TRBD2 (5 bases). This CDR3 is built from 12 residues. Looked up from germline, CDR1 is PRHDT and CDR2 is FYEKMQ (reference sequence). V lost 3 bases and J 5 bases, leaving 8 bases between the germline ends. The CDR3 loop reads CASSFGVHEQYF. The CDR3 DNA reads as TGTGCCAGCAGCTTCGGGGTCCACGAGCAGTACTTC.

The gene calls are TRBV9 and TRBJ2-3, with D unclear. The germline V gene encodes CDR1 SGDLS and CDR2 YYNGEE. This CDR3 has 13 amino acids. Trimming shortened V by 4 bases and J by 3 bases, and 9 bases separated the two germline ends. CDR3 nucleotide sequence: TGTGCCAGCAGCTCGGGTCCTACAGATACGCAGTATTTT. Protein sequence: CASSSGPTDTQYF.

CDR3 bases: TGTGCCAGCAGTTACGGACCGGGGAGCAATCAGCCCCAGCATTTT. This gives the protein CASSYGPGSNQPQHF. This chain joins TRBV6-5 and TRBJ1-5, with D uncertain. Trimming left V 2 bases short and J 1 base short, with 9 bases between. The CDR3 has 15 residues. CDR1 and CDR2 (germline): MNHEY, SVGAGI.

The rearrangement joins TRBV5-1 to TRBJ2-5; maybe TRBD1 (5 bases). The length of the CDR3 is 16 residues. V shed 0 bases and J shed 1 base, with 13 bases lying between them. The germline gives CDR1 SGHRS, CDR2 YFSETQ. For the CDR3, the DNA is TGCGCCAGCAGCTTGGGTGGAAGGGGCTCCCAAGAGACCCAGTACTTC. Amino acid sequence: CASSLGGRGSQETQYF.

This clone has just one count. The chain carries TRBV2 and TRBJ2-1; D not resolved. Germline CDR1 is SNHLY and CDR2 is FYNNEI. The CDR3 covers 16 residues. The V end was cut by 6 bases, the J end by 0 bases, with 15 bases between. For the CDR3, the DNA is TGTGCCAGCAGAGATCGTCAGAGGAGCTCCTACAATGAGCAGTTCTTC. This codes for CASRDRQRSSYNEQFF.

The chain couples TRBV5-4 to TRBJ2-2, with 7 nucleotides matching TRBD2. Germline V gene data show CDR1 as SGHNT and CDR2 as YYREEE (reference sequence). V dropped 4 bases and J dropped 2; count of bases not matched to a gene: 8. The CDR3 has 16 residues. CDR3 sequence reads: CASSLKASGNTGELFF. CDR3 bases: TGTGCCAGCAGCCTGAAGGCTAGCGGAAACACCGGGGAGCTGTTTTTT. The whole variable domain, remainder taken from reference TRBV5-4 and TRBJ2-2, is ETGVTQSPTHLIKTRGQQVTLRCSSQSGHNTVSWYQQALGQGPQFIFQYYREEENGRGNFPPRFSGLQFPNYSSELNVNALELDDSALYLCASSLKASGNTGELFFGEGSRLTVL.

V gene TRBV14 combines with J gene TRBJ2-2, with 10 bases matching TRBD1. Trimming took 6 bases from V and 6 from J; bases not matched to a gene: 7. The CDR3 length is 15 residues. The germline CDR1 and CDR2 sequences are SGHDN and FVKESK. CDR3 protein: CASRQAGTGAGELFF. The CDR3 DNA reads TGTGCCAGCAGGCAGGCAGGGACAGGGGCCGGGGAGCTGTTTTTT.

This clone has only a few counts. This chain links TRBV11-2 with TRBJ2-2; tentatively, D is TRBD2 (6 bases). V was pared by 2 bases and J by 5 bases, with 9 bases between. CDR3 length equals 14 residues. Germline assignment: CDR1 SGHAT and CDR2 FQNNGV. CDR3 in amino acids: CASSLYAGTGELFF. CDR3 DNA: TGTGCCAGCAGCTTATACGCGGGGACCGGGGAGCTGTTTTTT. Looking up the rest from reference TRBV11-2 and TRBJ2-2 gives the full variable domain: EAGVAQSPRYKIIEKRQSVAFWCNPISGHATLYWYQQILGQGPKLLIQFQNNGVVDDSQLPKDRFSAERLKGVDSTLKIQPAKLEDSAVYLCASSLYAGTGELFFGEGSRLTVL.

This clone came up once. This sequence joins TRBV5-4 and TRBJ2-5; maybe TRBD2 (5 bases). Germline CDR1 is SGHNT and CDR2 is YYREEE (reference sequence). This CDR3 has 16 residues. Trimming shortened V by 0 bases and J by 2 bases, and 14 bases separated the two germline ends. For the CDR3, the DNA is TGTGCCAGCAGCTTGGATTTTTGGGTAGCGCAAGAGACCCAGTACTTC. Protein sequence: CASSLDFWVAQETQYF.

The V gene is TRBV6-4, the J gene TRBJ2-1, with TRBD1 as a possible D gene (6 bases). The CDR3 loop spans 14 amino acids. CDR1 and CDR2 from the germline V gene are MRHNA and SNTAGT. Trimming stripped 5 bases from V and 10 bases from J, with 18 bases between. The CDR3: CASSLGGTLGEQFF. CDR3 nucleotides: TGTGCCAGCAGTCTAGGGGGAACCCTAGGAGAGCAGTTCTTC.

This clone has just one count. V usage is TRBV18 and J usage is TRBJ2-7; TRBD1 aligns across 10 bases. V dropped 2 bases and J dropped 1; count of bases not matched to a gene: 2. Germline V CDR1 and CDR2: KGHSH, LQKENI. The length of the CDR3 is 15 residues. The CDR3 spells CASSPGTGVSYEQYF. The DNA of the CDR3 is TGTGCCAGCTCACCAGGGACAGGGGTTTCCTACGAGCAGTACTTC.

DNA of the CDR3: TGTGCCAGCAGCGTGCACGGGAGGAACGCAGATACGCAGTATTTT. Translation gives CASSVHGRNADTQYF. This chain uses TRBV9 with TRBJ2-3; 7 positions match TRBD2. The CDR3 length is 15 residues. V lost 2 bases to trimming and J lost 4 bases; unmatched junction nucleotides: 7. Germline CDR1 reads SGDLS; CDR2 reads YYNGEE.

The chain uses TRBV4-1 and TRBJ2-1; the match to TRBD2 covers 8 bases. CDR1 and CDR2 from the germline V gene are MGHRA and YSYEKL. The J segment lost 0 bases and the V segment lost 2 bases, leaving 21 bases of the junction unmatched. CDR3 length: 22 residues. CDR3 in DNA: TGCGCCAGCAGCCAACAAATTCCCCGTAATCCGCGGGGGGCCCGCTCCTACAATGAGCAGTTCTTC. Translation gives CASSQQIPRNPRGARSYNEQFF.

The rearrangement joins TRBV2 to TRBJ1-4; D not certain. CDR3 length: 14 residues. The V and J ends lost 6 bases and 4 bases respectively, with 12 bases between them. The germline V gene has CDR1 SNHLY and CDR2 FYNNEI. In nucleotides, the CDR3 is TGTGCCAGCAGCTCGCGTACAGTTAATGAAAAACTGTTTTTT. Translation gives CASSSRTVNEKLFF.

V is TRBV28 and J is TRBJ1-2; D is possibly TRBD1 (5 bases). The CDR3 loop spans 13 amino acids. With 2 bases removed from V and 3 bases from J, the gap between germline ends came to 7 bases. Per germline, CDR1 MDHEN and CDR2 SYDVKM. The CDR3 here is CASSLPGDYGYTF. CDR3 DNA sequence: TGTGCCAGCAGTTTACCGGGGGACTATGGCTACACCTTC.

The rearrangement links TRBV15 to TRBJ2-2, with 7 bases lining up with TRBD2. V dropped 3 bases and J dropped 6; count of bases not matched to a gene: 10. Germline CDR1 is LNHNV and CDR2 is YYDKDF (reference sequence). The CDR3 sequence is 16 residues long. CDR3 sequence (DNA): TGTGCCACCAGCAGCCCGGGTGGCGGGAGTTCCGGGGAGCTGTTTTTT. Its translation is CATSSPGGGSSGELFF.

This chain joins TRBV5-6 and TRBJ2-1; D might be TRBD2 (6 bases). Trimming cost V 6 bases and J 4 bases, with 26 bases left between them. This CDR3 has 18 amino acids. Germline V lookup: CDR1 SGHDT, CDR2 YYEEEE. The CDR3 nucleotides are TGTGCCAGCATGCCGAGGATGCCGGGGAGGTCCCGTTACAATGAGCAGTTCTTC. It yields the protein CASMPRMPGRSRYNEQFF.

The chain uses TRBV29-1 and TRBJ2-2, with D hard to call. The V gene lost 6 bases and the J gene lost 0 bases, with 14 bases spanning the gap. The germline CDR1 and CDR2 sequences are SQVTM and ANQGSEA. The CDR3 length is 15 residues. The CDR3 loop reads CSVRPDTTNTGELFF. The CDR3 region has the DNA TGCAGCGTCCGACCCGACACCACGAACACCGGGGAGCTGTTTTTT.

The DNA for the CDR3 is TGTGCCAGCAGTCCGGCGACAGGGGCGATCGAGCAGTACGTC. Translation: CASSPATGAIEQYV. The V and J genes are TRBV6-5 and TRBJ2-7; 8 bases are a match to TRBD1. The CDR3 covers 14 residues. The trim removed 5 bases at V and 6 bases at J, leaving 9 bases unmatched. Germline V CDR1 and CDR2: MNHEY, SVGAGI.

A few counts support this clone. The chain couples TRBV7-2 to TRBJ2-2; D may be TRBD2 (6 bases). Trimming shortened V by 5 bases and J by 13 bases, and 17 bases separated the two germline ends. This CDR3 comprises 13 residues. Germline lookup yields CDR1 SGHTA and CDR2 FQGNSA. The CDR3 DNA sequence: TGTGCCAGCAGCGCCGCCTCGGGAGTAGGGCTGTTTTTT. This codes for CASSAASGVGLFF.

This rearrangement joins TRBV2 to TRBJ2-1, with 12 bases matching TRBD2. Looked up from germline, CDR1 is SNHLY and CDR2 is FYNNEI. This CDR3 is built from 18 residues. The ends lost 6 bases at V and 0 bases at J; junction bases unmatched: 9. CDR3 in DNA: TGTGCCAGCAGGGCACTAGCGGGAGGCTTGGGCTCCTACAATGAGCAGTTCTTC. Translation: CASRALAGGLGSYNEQFF. Based on the CDR3 plus reference TRBV2 and TRBJ2-1, the full variable domain is EPEVTQTPSHQVTQMGQEVILRCVPISNHLYFYWYRQILGQKVEFLVSFYNNEISEKSEIFDDQFSVERPDGSNFTLKIRSTKLEDSAMYFCASRALAGGLGSYNEQFFGPGTRLTVL.